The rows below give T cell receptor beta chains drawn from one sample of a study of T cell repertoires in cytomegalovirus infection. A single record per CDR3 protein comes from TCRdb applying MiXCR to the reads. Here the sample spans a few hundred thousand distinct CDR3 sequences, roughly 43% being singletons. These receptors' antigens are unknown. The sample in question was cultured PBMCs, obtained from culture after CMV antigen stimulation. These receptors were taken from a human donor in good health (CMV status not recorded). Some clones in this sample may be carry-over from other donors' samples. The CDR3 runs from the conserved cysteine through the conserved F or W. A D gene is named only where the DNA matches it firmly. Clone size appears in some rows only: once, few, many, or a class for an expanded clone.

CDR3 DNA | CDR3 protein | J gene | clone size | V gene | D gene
TGTGCCAGCAGCTCCTCCGGGGGTGAAAAACTGTTTTTT | CASSSSGGEKLFF | TRBJ1-4 | . | TRBV7-9 | .
TGTGCCAGCAGCTTAGGAGGAGGGGGTACAAACTATGGCTACACCTTC | CASSLGGGGTNYGYTF | TRBJ1-2 | few | TRBV7-4 | .
TGTGCCAGCAGCTTTAAGGTGGGCTATGTCGACAATGAGCAGTTCTTC | CASSFKVGYVDNEQFF | TRBJ2-1 | . | TRBV7-9 | .
TGTGCCAGCAGCCGGACACCTGTCGGCCCCAATGAGCAGTTCTTC | CASSRTPVGPNEQFF | TRBJ2-1 | . | TRBV7-8 | .
TGTGCCAGCAGCTTTCGGTGGGGCACAGATACGCAGTATTTT | CASSFRWGTDTQYF | TRBJ2-3 | . | TRBV7-2 | .
TGTGCCAGCAGTTTTTTAGCGACGGCAGATACGCAGTATTTT | CASSFLATADTQYF | TRBJ2-3 | . | TRBV28 | .
TGTGCCAGTAACCAAGGGGCGGCGAGTGAAAAACTGTTTTTT | CASNQGAASEKLFF | TRBJ1-4 | . | TRBV19 | .
TGTGCCAGCAGCTTATCCACAGCCCTGAACACTGAAGCTTTCTTT | CASSLSTALNTEAFF | TRBJ1-1 | . | TRBV7-2 | .
TGTGCCAGCGCCCGGATTGAAGCTTTCTTT | CASARIEAFF | TRBJ1-1 | . | TRBV28 | .
TGTGCCAGCAGTTCTCCGAGCGGGGGGGCTTTTGGCCGGTTGGATACGCAGTATTTT | CASSSPSGGAFGRLDTQYF | TRBJ2-3 | . | TRBV27 | TRBD2
TGTGCCAGCAGCTTAGGGCGGGGGAGGGGGAACACTGAAGCTTTCTTT | CASSLGRGRGNTEAFF | TRBJ1-1 | few | TRBV11-2 | .
TGTGCCAGCAGCCCACCGGGGTTACTCTATGGCTACACCTTC | CASSPPGLLYGYTF | TRBJ1-2 | . | TRBV28 | .
TGTGCCAGCAGTTACAGGGCAGAAGCTTTCTTT | CASSYRAEAFF | TRBJ1-1 | . | TRBV6-2/TRBV6-3 | .
TGCGCCAGCGGATCTAGCGGGGTCTCCTACGAGCAGTACTTC | CASGSSGVSYEQYF | TRBJ2-7 | . | TRBV4-3 | TRBD2
TGCGCCAGCAGCCTAGGGGCCTCTAGCGGGGACCAAGAGACCCAGTACTTC | CASSLGASSGDQETQYF | TRBJ2-5 | . | TRBV4-3 | TRBD2
TGTGCCAGCAGCCGGGCTCTTTCTGAAAAACTGTTTTTT | CASSRALSEKLFF | TRBJ1-4 | . | TRBV6-6 | .
TGTGCCATCAGTACTCTGATGGGGGAGACTAGCACAGATACGCAGTATTTT | CAISTLMGETSTDTQYF | TRBJ2-3 | . | TRBV10-3 | .
TGTGCCAGCAGTTTAGAGGGACAAGGGCCCCAGCATTTT | CASSLEGQGPQHF | TRBJ1-5 | few | TRBV12-3/TRBV12-4 | .
TGCGCCAGCAGCTTTTCGGGGGGACTAGGGAACATTCAGTACTTC | CASSFSGGLGNIQYF | TRBJ2-4 | . | TRBV5-1 | TRBD2
TGCGCCAGCAGCCAATCCTACAGGGGTTCCTACGAGCAGTACTTC | CASSQSYRGSYEQYF | TRBJ2-7 | . | TRBV4-3 | TRBD1
TGTGCCAGCAGCTTGCCCCAGGGCACCGGGGAGCTGTTTTTT | CASSLPQGTGELFF | TRBJ2-2 | . | TRBV5-4 | .
TGCAGTGCTAGAGATCTCAGGCGGCCCAATCAGCCCCAGCATTTT | CSARDLRRPNQPQHF | TRBJ1-5 | . | TRBV20-1 | .
TGTGCCAGCAGCTTAAATTTAGGACTAGCGGGGGATAATGAGCAGTTCTTC | CASSLNLGLAGDNEQFF | TRBJ2-1 | . | TRBV7-6 | TRBD2
TGTGCCAGTAGTGCCCAGCAGGGATTGAACACTGAAGCTTTCTTT | CASSAQQGLNTEAFF | TRBJ1-1 | . | TRBV19 | .
TGTGCCAGCAGCTTAGGACTAGTCCGGGGTCAGCATTTT | CASSLGLVRGQHF | TRBJ1-5 | . | TRBV7-2 | .
TGTGCCATCAGTGAGTATAAACGTGAGCAGTTCTTC | CAISEYKREQFF | TRBJ2-1 | . | TRBV10-3 | .
TGTGCCAGCAGCTTAGTTAGCGGGGGGGTTAATGAGCAGTACTTC | CASSLVSGGVNEQYF | TRBJ2-7 | few | TRBV7-2 | TRBD2
TGTGCCAGCAGTTCTATTGGGACAGGAAGCTCCTACAATGAGCAGTTCTTC | CASSSIGTGSSYNEQFF | TRBJ2-1 | few | TRBV12-3/TRBV12-4 | TRBD1
TGTGCCAGCAGCTTAGGAGGGGAACTCTATGGCTACACCTTC | CASSLGGELYGYTF | TRBJ1-2 | . | TRBV7-2 | .
TGTGCCAGCAGCCTCATGGGACATTCGTCCTACGAGCAGTACTTC | CASSLMGHSSYEQYF | TRBJ2-7 | . | TRBV7-8 | .
TGTGCCAGCAGTTCCACCCTAAACTATGGCTACACCTTC | CASSSTLNYGYTF | TRBJ1-2 | few | TRBV12-3/TRBV12-4 | .
TGTGCCAGCAGCCAACAGGGGGCGGCTGGAGAGACCCAGTACTTC | CASSQQGAAGETQYF | TRBJ2-5 | few | TRBV7-9 | TRBD1
TGTGCCATCACCAAGACTAGGGACACCGGGGAGCTGTTTTTT | CAITKTRDTGELFF | TRBJ2-2 | once | TRBV10-3 | .
TGTGCCAGTAGTCCTAGGAGGGGCCGGACTTACAATGAGCAGTTCTTC | CASSPRRGRTYNEQFF | TRBJ2-1 | . | TRBV19 | .
TGTGCCAGCACCCCCTCCGCTAGTATCACCGGGGAGCTGTTTTTT | CASTPSASITGELFF | TRBJ2-2 | . | TRBV2 | .